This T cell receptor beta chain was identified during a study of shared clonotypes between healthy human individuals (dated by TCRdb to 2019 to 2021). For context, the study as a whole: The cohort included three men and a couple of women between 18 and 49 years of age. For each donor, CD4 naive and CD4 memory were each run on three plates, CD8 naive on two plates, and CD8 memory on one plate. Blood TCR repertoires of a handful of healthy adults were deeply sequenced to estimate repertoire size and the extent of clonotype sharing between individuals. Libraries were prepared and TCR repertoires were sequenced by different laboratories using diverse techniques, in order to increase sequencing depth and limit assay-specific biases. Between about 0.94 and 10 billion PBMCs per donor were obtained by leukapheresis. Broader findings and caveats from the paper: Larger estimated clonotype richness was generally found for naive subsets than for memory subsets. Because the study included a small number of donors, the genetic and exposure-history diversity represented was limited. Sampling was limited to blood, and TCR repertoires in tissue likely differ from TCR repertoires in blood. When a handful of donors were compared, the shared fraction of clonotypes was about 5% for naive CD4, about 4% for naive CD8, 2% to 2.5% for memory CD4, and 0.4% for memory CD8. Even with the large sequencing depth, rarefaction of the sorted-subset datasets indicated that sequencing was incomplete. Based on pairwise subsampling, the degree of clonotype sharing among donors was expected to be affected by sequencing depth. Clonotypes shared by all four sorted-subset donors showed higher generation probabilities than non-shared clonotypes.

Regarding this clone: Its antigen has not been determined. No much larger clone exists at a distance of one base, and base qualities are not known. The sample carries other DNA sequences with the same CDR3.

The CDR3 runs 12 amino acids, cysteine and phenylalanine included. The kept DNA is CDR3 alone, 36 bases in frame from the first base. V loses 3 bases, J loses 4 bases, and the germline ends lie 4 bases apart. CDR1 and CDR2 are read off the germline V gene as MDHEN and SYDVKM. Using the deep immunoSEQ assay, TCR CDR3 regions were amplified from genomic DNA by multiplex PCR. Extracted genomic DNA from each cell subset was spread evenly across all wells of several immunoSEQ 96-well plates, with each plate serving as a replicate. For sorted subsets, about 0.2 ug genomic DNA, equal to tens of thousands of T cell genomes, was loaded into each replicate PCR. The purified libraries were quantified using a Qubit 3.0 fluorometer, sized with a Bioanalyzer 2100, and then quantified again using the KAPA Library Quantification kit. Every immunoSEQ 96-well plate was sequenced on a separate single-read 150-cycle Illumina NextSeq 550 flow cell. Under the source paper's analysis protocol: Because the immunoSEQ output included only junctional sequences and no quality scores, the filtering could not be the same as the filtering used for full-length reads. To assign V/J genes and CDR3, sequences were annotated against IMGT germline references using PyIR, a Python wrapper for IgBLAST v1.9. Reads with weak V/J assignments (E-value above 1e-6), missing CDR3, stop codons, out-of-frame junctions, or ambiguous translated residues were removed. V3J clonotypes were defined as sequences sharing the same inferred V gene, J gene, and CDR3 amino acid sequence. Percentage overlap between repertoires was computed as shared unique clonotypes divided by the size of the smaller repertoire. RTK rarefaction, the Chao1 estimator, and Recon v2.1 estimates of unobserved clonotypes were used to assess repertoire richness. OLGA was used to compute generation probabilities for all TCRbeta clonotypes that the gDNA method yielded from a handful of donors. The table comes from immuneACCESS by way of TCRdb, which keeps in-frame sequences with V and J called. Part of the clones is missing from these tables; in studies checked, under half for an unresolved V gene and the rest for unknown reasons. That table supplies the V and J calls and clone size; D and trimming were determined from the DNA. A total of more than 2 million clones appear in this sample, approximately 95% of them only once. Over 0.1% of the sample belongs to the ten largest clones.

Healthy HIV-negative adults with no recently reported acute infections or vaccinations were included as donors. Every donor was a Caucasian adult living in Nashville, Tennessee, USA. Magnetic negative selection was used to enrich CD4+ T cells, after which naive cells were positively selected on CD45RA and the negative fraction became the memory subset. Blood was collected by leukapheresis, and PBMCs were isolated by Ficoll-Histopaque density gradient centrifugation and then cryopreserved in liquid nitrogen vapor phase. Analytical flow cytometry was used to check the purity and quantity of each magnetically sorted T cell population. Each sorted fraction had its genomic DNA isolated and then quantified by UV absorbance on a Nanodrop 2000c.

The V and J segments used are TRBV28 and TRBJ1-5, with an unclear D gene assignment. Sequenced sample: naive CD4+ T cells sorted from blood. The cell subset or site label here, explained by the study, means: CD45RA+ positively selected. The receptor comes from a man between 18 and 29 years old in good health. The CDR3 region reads CASSFGNQPQHF. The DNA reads TGTGCCAGCAGTTTCGGGAATCAGCCCCAGCATTTT.